The rows below give T cell receptor beta chains drawn from one sample of a study of vaccination and CD4 T cells after COVID-19. Which antigens these TCRs recognize remains unknown. TCRdb re-called the PCR reads with MiXCR, one entry per CDR3 protein. The table lists 13,000 or so distinct CDR3 sequences, roughly 73% of them singletons. The sequenced material came from CD4+ T cells from blood, cultured in vitro. These receptors originate from a human donor who had recovered from COVID-19. CDR3s include the opening cysteine and the closing phenylalanine or tryptophan. D genes are given only for firm matches. Size tells how often a clone was seen (once, few, many) or the class of an expanded clone, and some rows leave it out.

D gene,V gene,J gene,clone size,CDR3 protein,CDR3 DNA
-,TRBV20-1,TRBJ1-1,once,CSARRWALIESENTEAFF,TGCAGTGCTAGGCGGTGGGCTTTAATTGAGTCGGAGAACACTGAAGCTTTCTTT
-,TRBV7-2,TRBJ1-6,-,CASFRTGHNSPLHF,TGTGCCAGCTTTCGTACGGGGCATAATTCACCCCTCCACTTT
-,TRBV7-2,TRBJ2-7,-,CASSLASLGEQYF,TGTGCCAGCAGCTTAGCCAGTCTAGGGGAGCAGTACTTC
-,TRBV15,TRBJ1-5,-,CATSRDLGTPYQPQHF,TGTGCCACCAGCAGAGATCTCGGAACACCTTATCAGCCCCAGCATTTT
-,TRBV7-3,TRBJ2-3,-,CASSLTPSGDTQYF,TGTGCCAGCAGCCTCACCCCCAGTGGAGATACGCAGTATTTT
-,TRBV18,TRBJ1-1,-,CASSRVGVGTEAFF,TGTGCCAGCTCAAGGGTGGGAGTGGGGACTGAAGCTTTCTTT
-,TRBV29-1,TRBJ2-2,-,CSVVAQRNTGELFF,TGCAGCGTTGTGGCACAGAGAAACACCGGGGAGCTGTTTTTT
TRBD1,TRBV27,TRBJ1-5,-,CASSPLQGAITGQPQHF,TGTGCCAGCAGTCCGCTTCAGGGGGCAATAACAGGACAGCCCCAGCATTTT
-,TRBV6-1,TRBJ2-4,-,CASSRLLAKNIQYF,TGTGCCAGCAGTCGTCTGCTAGCCAAAAACATTCAGTACTTC
-,TRBV27,TRBJ2-4,-,CASSLLQEGVRNF,TGTGCCAGCAGTTTATTGCAGGAAGGGGTTCGGAACTTC
-,TRBV28,TRBJ2-6,-,CASRGGDSGANVLTF,TGTGCCAGCCGTGGGGGCGACTCTGGGGCCAACGTCCTGACTTTC
TRBD2,TRBV7-2,TRBJ2-7,-,CASSLALLAAPSYEQYF,TGTGCCAGCAGCTTAGCTCTACTAGCGGCTCCCTCCTACGAGCAGTACTTC
-,TRBV20-1,TRBJ2-1,-,CSARTELNEQFF,TGCAGTGCTAGGACGGAGCTCAATGAGCAGTTCTTC
-,TRBV5-4,TRBJ1-1,-,CASRSPGSNTEAFF,TGTGCCAGCAGATCCCCGGGTTCGAACACTGAAGCTTTCTTT
-,TRBV7-8,TRBJ1-2,few,CASSLVGQGDYGYTF,TGTGCCAGCAGCTTAGTTGGTCAGGGAGACTATGGCTACACCTTC
-,TRBV20-1,TRBJ1-4,-,CSARGGTNEKLFF,TGCAGTGCTAGGGGGGGGACTAATGAAAAACTGTTTTTT
-,TRBV20-1,TRBJ1-1,-,CSARGQGGGKRTEAFF,TGCAGTGCTAGGGGGCAGGGCGGGGGTAAGCGCACTGAAGCTTTCTTT
-,TRBV5-1,TRBJ1-6,-,CASSLVWTDLSPLHF,TGCGCCAGCAGCTTGGTCTGGACAGACCTTTCACCCCTCCACTTT
TRBD1,TRBV28,TRBJ1-3,-,CASREGAHGNTIYF,TGTGCCAGCAGAGAGGGGGCGCATGGAAACACCATATATTTT
-,TRBV7-2,TRBJ1-2,once,CASSSGARAYDGYTF,TGTGCCAGCAGCTCCGGTGCCCGGGCTTATGATGGCTACACCTTC